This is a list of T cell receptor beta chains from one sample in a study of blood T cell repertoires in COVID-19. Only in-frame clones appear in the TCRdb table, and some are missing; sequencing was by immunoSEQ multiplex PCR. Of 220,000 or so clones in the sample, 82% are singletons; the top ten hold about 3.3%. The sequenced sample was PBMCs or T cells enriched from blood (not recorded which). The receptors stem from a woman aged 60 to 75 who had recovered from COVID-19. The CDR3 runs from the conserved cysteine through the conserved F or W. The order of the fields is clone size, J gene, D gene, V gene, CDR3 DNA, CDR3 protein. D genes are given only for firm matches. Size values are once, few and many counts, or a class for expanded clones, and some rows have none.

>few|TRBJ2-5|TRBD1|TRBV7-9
TGTGCCAGCAGCCCTGGTCGGGACAGGGTCTTAGAGACCCAGTACTTC
CASSPGRDRVLETQYF
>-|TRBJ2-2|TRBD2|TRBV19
TGTGCCACCAAACTAGCGGGGGGCCCTCAAACCACCGGGGAGCTGTTTTTT
CATKLAGGPQTTGELFF
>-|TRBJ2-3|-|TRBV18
TGTGCCAGCTCCTACTACGGGGTGGCAGATACGCAGTATTTT
CASSYYGVADTQYF
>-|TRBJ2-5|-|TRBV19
TGTGCCAGTAGTATCATGGACAGTAAAGAGACCCAGTACTTC
CASSIMDSKETQYF
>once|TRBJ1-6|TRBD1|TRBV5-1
TGCGCCAGCAGCTTGGGGGACAGGAACTATTCACCCCTCCACTTT
CASSLGDRNYSPLHF
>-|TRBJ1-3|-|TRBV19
TGTGCCAGTAGTAGACGGGACATTCACTCTGGAAACACCATATATTTT
CASSRRDIHSGNTIYF
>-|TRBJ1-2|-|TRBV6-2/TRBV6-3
TGTGCCAGCAGTCAGAGGGAGAACTATGGCTACACCTTC
CASSQRENYGYTF
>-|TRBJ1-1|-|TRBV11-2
TGTGCCAGCAGCCTCTGGGGCATGAACACTGAAGCTTTCTTT
CASSLWGMNTEAFF
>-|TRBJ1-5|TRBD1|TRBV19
TGTGCCAGTAGTCCTAACAGGGGGCAGGGTCGGAATCAGCCCCAGCATTTT
CASSPNRGQGRNQPQHF
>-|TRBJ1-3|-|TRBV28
TGTGCCAGCACCGACTCGGAATTAACCATATATTTT
CASTDSELTIYF
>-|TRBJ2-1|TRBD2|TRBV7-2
TGTGCCAGCAGCTTAGCGCGGGGTAGCGGGATTTACAATGAGCAGTTCTTC
CASSLARGSGIYNEQFF
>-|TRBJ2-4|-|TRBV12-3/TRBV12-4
TGTGCCAGCAGCCGAGGCGTCAACATTCAGTACTTC
CASSRGVNIQYF